The clone carrying this TCR beta chain was seen only a few times. Antigen specificity is unknown. At one end, the junction sequence differs from germline, possibly due to a read error. This entry comes from a study of T cell repertoires in cytomegalovirus infection. As for the study in general: CMV epitopes in the study were HLA-C-restricted (recently identified) and HLA-B-restricted (well studied). It can be stated that public TCR beta signatures indicated CMV infection as well as a matching HLA type.

The study's findings and limits: HLA-C-restricted CMV-specific TCR beta clonotypes were dominant in the ex vivo response. Carriers of CMV plus the relevant HLA were identified by cumulative public TCR beta family frequency.

TCRdb recomputed calls from the reads with MiXCR, one row per CDR3 protein. The sample lists 650,000 to 900,000 distinct CDR3 sequences; around 29% were seen once. Germline CDR1 is MGHRA and CDR2 is YSYEKL. The CDR3 is 14 residues long. This clonotype originated in a human donor in good health (CMV status not recorded). Some clones in this sample may be carry-over from other donors' samples. The chain couples TRBV4-1 to TRBJ1-5; D uncertain. Sequencing used cultured CD8+ T cells from PBMCs, obtained from culture after CMV antigen stimulation. CDR3 in amino acids: CASSQDWSNQPQHF. The CDR3, as DNA: TGTGCCAGCAGCCAAGATTGGAGCAATCAGCCCCAGCATTTT.